A single sample is the source of the 20 T cell receptor beta chains below, sequenced in a study of technical replicates of blood from a few donors. The assay was immunoSEQ multiplex PCR, and TCRdb's table has in-frame clones only and misses some. The sample holds 75,000 to 95,000 clones, less than 96% seen once. What was sequenced was T cells isolated from PBMCs. Receptors originate from a human donor in good health.

The chain combines TRBV27 with TRBJ2-7, with 13 bases matching TRBD2. Germline CDR1 MNHEY, CDR2 SMNVEV (reference sequence). With V trimmed by 4 bases and J by 3 bases, 3 bases remained unmatched. The CDR3 length is 15 residues. The CDR3 region is CASSSGTSGNYEQYF. The CDR3 DNA reads as TGTGCCAGCAGTTCTGGGACTAGCGGGAACTACGAGCAGTACTTC.

The V call is TRBV10-3, the J call TRBJ2-3; 11 bases align to TRBD2. From germline, CDR1 is ENHRY and CDR2 SYGVKD. Trimming took 4 bases from V and 4 from J; bases not matched to a gene: 4. The CDR3 runs 15 residues. CDR3 residues: CAISGPGLAADTQYF. The DNA for the CDR3 is TGTGCCATCAGTGGACCGGGACTAGCGGCAGATACGCAGTATTTT.

The chain has TRBV28 and TRBJ2-1; 9 bases agree with TRBD2. The ends lost 3 bases at V and 1 base at J; junction bases unmatched: 7. The CDR3 contains 17 residues. Germline values: CDR1 MDHEN, CDR2 SYDVKM. The chain's CDR3 is CASSFTSGPLSYNEQFF. The CDR3 DNA is TGTGCCAGCAGTTTTACTAGCGGGCCCCTGTCCTACAATGAGCAGTTCTTC.

This clone was detected once. The chain employs TRBV6-6 and TRBJ1-5; D is ambiguous. V was clipped by 4 bases and J by 5 bases, with 3 bases between them. Germline V lookup: CDR1 MNHNY, CDR2 SVGAGI (reference sequence). This CDR3 comprises 11 residues. CDR3: CASSSDQPQHF. The CDR3 DNA follows: TGTGCCAGCAGTTCCGATCAGCCCCAGCATTTT.

The chain employs TRBV5-1 and TRBJ2-1, with a possible D match to TRBD2 (5 bases). The CDR3 consists of 12 residues. The V end lost 4 bases, the J end lost 7 bases, and 9 bases lay between the germline ends. Germline-derived CDR1 and CDR2 are SGHRS and YFSETQ. The CDR3 protein is CASSLARNEQFF. CDR3 nucleotides: TGCGCCAGCAGCCTAGCTCGTAATGAGCAGTTCTTC.

This clone showed up just a few times. The genes are TRBV27 and TRBJ1-4; tentatively, D is TRBD1 (6 bases). The CDR3 has 14 residues. Trimming shortened V by 3 bases and J by 3 bases, and 8 bases separated the two germline ends. Germline CDR1 MNHEY, CDR2 SMNVEV (reference sequence). DNA for the CDR3: TGTGCCAGCAGTTTCCAGGGGTCTAATGAAAAACTGTTTTTT. Protein product: CASSFQGSNEKLFF.

The chain employs TRBV6-1 and TRBJ2-7, with 9 bases aligning to TRBD1. This CDR3 has 16 amino acids. Trimming took 4 bases from V and 3 from J; bases not matched to a gene: 10. From germline, CDR1 is MNHNS and CDR2 SASEGT. CDR3 nucleotides: TGTGCCAGCAGTGGGGGCTTGGGACAGGGACTCTACGAGCAGTACTTC. It codes for CASSGGLGQGLYEQYF.

This chain joins TRBV28 and TRBJ1-5, with 7 nucleotides matching TRBD1. This CDR3 is built from 15 residues. Germline lookup yields CDR1 MDHEN and CDR2 SYDVKM. V was pared by 2 bases and J by 2 bases, with 3 bases of the junction left unmatched. The CDR3 loop reads CASSLQGVGNQPQHF. The CDR3 nucleotides read TGTGCCAGCAGTTTACAGGGGGTGGGCAATCAGCCCCAGCATTTT.

V gene TRBV7-9 combines with J gene TRBJ2-3; 9 bases map to TRBD2. The CDR3 is made up of 14 amino acids. Germline V gene lookup returns CDR1 SEHNR and CDR2 FQNEAQ (reference sequence). Trimming at V came to 6 bases and at J to 0 bases, leaving 1 base not matched to a gene. The chain's CDR3 is CASRGTSSTDTQYF. DNA for the CDR3: TGTGCCAGCAGAGGGACTAGCAGCACAGATACGCAGTATTTT.

The chain combines TRBV11-2 with TRBJ2-5; the D gene is possibly TRBD2 (5 bases). Trimming cost V 6 bases and J 2 bases, with 7 bases left between them. The CDR3 loop spans 12 amino acids. Germline V gene sequence: CDR1 SGHAT, CDR2 FQNNGV. This CDR3 reads CASRTNQETQYF. DNA of the CDR3: TGTGCCAGCAGGACTAATCAAGAGACCCAGTACTTC.

The chain uses TRBV6-4 and TRBJ1-2, with D maybe TRBD1 (6 bases). The CDR3 spans 17 residues. The germline gives CDR1 MRHNA, CDR2 SNTAGT. V was shortened by 0 bases and J by 4 bases, with 18 bases between the two germline ends. The CDR3 sequence is CASSDSIRGGSFYGYTF. CDR3 coding DNA: TGTGCCAGCAGTGACTCGATCAGAGGGGGTTCATTCTATGGCTACACCTTC.

J is TRBJ2-7 and V is TRBV6-5; a possible D gene is TRBD1 (5 bases). In germline, CDR1 is MNHEY, CDR2 SVGAGI. CDR3 size: 15 residues. Trimming shortened V by 2 bases and J by 2 bases, and 13 bases separated the two germline ends. The chain's CDR3 is CASSYTLDRPYEQYF. DNA of the CDR3: TGTGCCAGCAGTTACACTCTCGACAGACCCTACGAGCAGTACTTC.

This chain uses TRBV27 with TRBJ2-7, with D perhaps matching TRBD2 (6 bases). CDR3 length equals 14 residues. Germline V lookup: CDR1 MNHEY, CDR2 SMNVEV (reference sequence). Between the trimmed V and J ends, which lost 5 bases and 5 bases, there was a span of 16 bases. Here the CDR3 reads CASSRLREINEQYF. In nucleotides, the CDR3 is TGTGCCAGCAGTCGCCTACGGGAGATTAACGAGCAGTACTTC.

This sequence joins TRBV6-5 and TRBJ2-1; D may be TRBD1 (6 bases). Germline CDR1 reads MNHEY; CDR2 reads SVGAGI. The length of the CDR3 is 16 residues. Trimming removed 0 bases from V and 8 bases from J, with 17 bases in between. CDR3 region: CASSYSTGQTYHEQFF. CDR3 bases: TGTGCCAGCAGTTACTCTACCGGACAGACTTATCATGAGCAGTTCTTC.

This clone was recorded only once. The chain recombines TRBV6-5 with TRBJ1-2; possible D gene TRBD1, 5 bases. The germline gives CDR1 MNHEY, CDR2 SVGAGI. Trimming shortened V by 7 bases and J by 6 bases, and 15 bases separated the two germline ends. The CDR3 is 13 amino acids. In nucleotides, the CDR3 is TGTGCCAGCAATGGGGCCGCTGAGAATGGCTACACCTTC. This translates into CASNGAAENGYTF.

The chain has TRBV5-1 and TRBJ2-5, with TRBD1 as a possible D gene (6 bases). Per germline, CDR1 SGHRS and CDR2 YFSETQ. Between the trimmed V and J ends, which lost 0 bases and 0 bases, there was a span of 6 bases. The CDR3 has 14 residues. The CDR3: CASSLGTDQETQYF. The CDR3 coding sequence is TGCGCCAGCAGCTTGGGGACAGACCAAGAGACCCAGTACTTC.

The rearrangement uses TRBV28 and TRBJ1-1, with 9 bases aligning to TRBD1. CDR3 size: 15 residues. After removal of 4 bases from V and 5 bases from J, the junction contained 8 bases not matched to a gene. Germline CDR1 and CDR2: MDHEN and SYDVKM. The CDR3 reads CASSWGDRVGTEAFF. The CDR3 DNA sequence: TGTGCCAGCAGTTGGGGGGACAGGGTAGGAACTGAAGCTTTCTTT. Supplemented by reference TRBV28 and TRBJ1-1, the full variable domain reads DVKVTQSSRYLVKRTGEKVFLECVQDMDHENMFWYRQDPGLGLRLIYFSYDVKMKEKGDIPEGYSVSREKKERFSLILESASTNQTSMYLCASSWGDRVGTEAFFGQGTRLTVV.

The chain employs TRBV7-3 and TRBJ2-1; possible D gene TRBD1, 5 bases. There are 13 residues in the CDR3. Germline V gene lookup returns CDR1 SGHTA and CDR2 FQGTGA. V was trimmed by 5 bases and J by 9 bases, leaving 14 bases between them. The CDR3: CASSAQGSTEQFF. In nucleotides, the CDR3 is TGTGCCAGCAGCGCCCAGGGTTCAACTGAGCAGTTCTTC.

The rearrangement joins TRBV27 to TRBJ2-1, with 10 bases aligning to TRBD2. Germline CDR1 and CDR2: MNHEY and SMNVEV (reference sequence). CDR3 length: 16 amino acids. J was trimmed by 6 bases and V by 5 bases; bases with no gene match: 10. Here the CDR3 DNA reads TGTGCCAGCAGTAAAATGGGTACTAGCGGGACCAATGAGCAGTTCTTC. Translating gives CASSKMGTSGTNEQFF.

As concerns this clone: Other DNA sequences of this sample code for an identical CDR3. The rearrangement uses TRBV6-4 and TRBJ1-2; D remains unclear. The CDR3 loop spans 15 amino acids. Per germline, CDR1 MRHNA and CDR2 SNTAGT. V shed 5 bases and J shed 4 bases, with 17 bases lying between them. The CDR3 is CASSPTPPGSYGYTF. In DNA form, the CDR3 reads TGTGCCAGCAGTCCCACCCCGCCAGGCAGCTATGGCTACACCTTC.